This T cell receptor (beta chain) was captured by sequencing in a study of blood T cell repertoires in COVID-19. Study background: T cells, B-cell-depleted T cells, or PBMCs provided the cDNA or gDNA that served as material.

The V gene lost 5 bases and the J gene lost 1 base, with 14 bases spanning the gap. This CDR3 has 14 amino acids. Germline V gene sequence: CDR1 GTSNPN, CDR2 SVGIG (reference sequence). This clone was counted between two and nine times. Seattle's enrolled individuals joined amid active infection and were then monitored longitudinally. How the authors handled the data: The assay estimated nucleated cells by amplifying reference gene primers. TCRdb keeps only in-frame clones here, not all; method: immunoSEQ multiplex PCR. The V and J calls and clone size were taken over from that table, and D and trimming were inferred from the DNA. The repertoire holds 55,000 to 75,000 clones, with roughly 80% as singletons.

Sample: peripheral blood. V usage is TRBV30 and J usage is TRBJ1-1; possibly TRBD1 for D (5 bases). The sequence came from an elderly man with COVID-19, enrolled during active disease. CDR3 region: CAWGPGGSNTEAFF. CDR3 DNA: TGTGCCTGGGGTCCCGGGGGGTCGAACACTGAAGCTTTCTTT.